This is a list of T cell receptor beta chains from one sample in a study of radiation and T cells in renal cell carcinoma. Libraries were prepared by immunoSEQ multiplex PCR; TCRdb keeps only in-frame clonotypes and omits some of them. This sample has roughly 49,000 clones, with less than 85% found just once. The specimen was blood, collected from a patient whose treatment included radiotherapy and nephrectomy. These receptors were obtained from a woman between 65 and 79 years old with renal cell carcinoma. Both conserved end residues are part of each CDR3. Each record gives: V gene, D gene, clone size, J gene, CDR3 DNA, CDR3 protein. A D gene is named only where the DNA matches it firmly. The listing skips clone size in some rows; elsewhere it reads once, few, many or a size class.

v_call: TRBV6-5
d_call: -
clone_size: -
j_call: TRBJ2-7
cdr3_nt: TGTGCCAGCAGTTACTCCACAGGGAACTACGAGCAGTACTTC
cdr3_aa: CASSYSTGNYEQYF

v_call: TRBV6-1
d_call: TRBD1
clone_size: -
j_call: TRBJ2-7
cdr3_nt: TGTGCCAGCAGCCAAGGGACAGACTTCTACGAGCAGTACTTC
cdr3_aa: CASSQGTDFYEQYF

v_call: TRBV6-5
d_call: -
clone_size: few
j_call: TRBJ1-2
cdr3_nt: TGTGCCAGCAGCCCCACAGGGAATTATGGCTACACCTTC
cdr3_aa: CASSPTGNYGYTF

v_call: TRBV6-5
d_call: TRBD1
clone_size: -
j_call: TRBJ1-2
cdr3_nt: TGTGCCGCCCGACAGGGGATGAACTATGGCTACACCTTC
cdr3_aa: CAARQGMNYGYTF

v_call: TRBV5-4
d_call: -
clone_size: -
j_call: TRBJ2-5
cdr3_nt: TGTGCCAGCAGCTTGGCCGTAGGGACCGGGGAGACCCAGTACTTC
cdr3_aa: CASSLAVGTGETQYF

v_call: TRBV7-9
d_call: -
clone_size: -
j_call: TRBJ1-1
cdr3_nt: TGTGCCAGCAGCTTAGACCAGAACACTGAAGCTTTCTTT
cdr3_aa: CASSLDQNTEAFF

v_call: TRBV11-2
d_call: -
clone_size: once
j_call: TRBJ2-7
cdr3_nt: TGTGCCAGCAGCTTAGATCCGAACAGGGTGGACGAGCAGTACTTC
cdr3_aa: CASSLDPNRVDEQYF

v_call: TRBV11-2
d_call: -
clone_size: -
j_call: TRBJ2-7
cdr3_nt: TGTGCCAGCAGCTTAGATTTCGGTCAGGCCTACGAGCAGTACTTC
cdr3_aa: CASSLDFGQAYEQYF

v_call: TRBV4-3
d_call: TRBD2
clone_size: -
j_call: TRBJ2-1
cdr3_nt: TGCGCCAGCAGCCAAGATCTACTAGCGGGAGCGCATGAGCAGTTCTTC
cdr3_aa: CASSQDLLAGAHEQFF

v_call: TRBV27
d_call: TRBD1
clone_size: -
j_call: TRBJ2-5
cdr3_nt: TGTGCCAGCAGGGCTCGGACAGGGGTCGGGCAAGAGACCCAGTACTTC
cdr3_aa: CASRARTGVGQETQYF

v_call: TRBV4-2
d_call: -
clone_size: -
j_call: TRBJ1-5
cdr3_nt: TGTGCCAGCAGCCAAGAGGTGGGGGGCAGGGGCAATCAGCCCCAGCATTTT
cdr3_aa: CASSQEVGGRGNQPQHF

v_call: TRBV15
d_call: -
clone_size: -
j_call: TRBJ1-5
cdr3_nt: TGTGCCACCAGCGGGCAGGGGAATCAGCCCCAGCATTTT
cdr3_aa: CATSGQGNQPQHF

v_call: TRBV29-1
d_call: -
clone_size: once
j_call: TRBJ2-2
cdr3_nt: TGCAGCGCCGGTTTGATGACCGGGGAGCTGTTTTTT
cdr3_aa: CSAGLMTGELFF

v_call: TRBV15
d_call: -
clone_size: -
j_call: TRBJ2-3
cdr3_nt: TGTGCCACCAGCAGAGTTCCTGGTTTGGATACGCAGTATTTT
cdr3_aa: CATSRVPGLDTQYF

v_call: TRBV27
d_call: -
clone_size: once
j_call: TRBJ1-2
cdr3_nt: TGTGCCAGCAGGGGGATCGGGACCCTCTATGGCTACACCTTC
cdr3_aa: CASRGIGTLYGYTF

v_call: TRBV5-1
d_call: TRBD1
clone_size: -
j_call: TRBJ2-7
cdr3_nt: TGCGCCAGCAGCCGCGATCCTGGGACAGGGGGCTACGAGCAGTACTTC
cdr3_aa: CASSRDPGTGGYEQYF

v_call: TRBV4-1
d_call: -
clone_size: once
j_call: TRBJ1-5
cdr3_nt: TGCGCCAGCAGCCAAGTCGTCAGAAGCAATCAGCCCCAGCATTTT
cdr3_aa: CASSQVVRSNQPQHF

v_call: TRBV9
d_call: -
clone_size: -
j_call: TRBJ1-2
cdr3_nt: TGTGCCAGCAGCGTAGAGGGGAACTATGGCCACACCTTC
cdr3_aa: CASSVEGNYGHTF

v_call: TRBV5-8
d_call: -
clone_size: -
j_call: TRBJ1-5
cdr3_nt: TGTGCCAGCAGCTTCGGGAATCAGCCCCAGCATTTT
cdr3_aa: CASSFGNQPQHF

v_call: TRBV6-5
d_call: -
clone_size: -
j_call: TRBJ1-2
cdr3_nt: TGTGCCAGCAGCACCGGGACCGAAGGATCTGGCTACACCTTC
cdr3_aa: CASSTGTEGSGYTF

v_call: TRBV5-4
d_call: -
clone_size: -
j_call: TRBJ1-2
cdr3_nt: TGTGCCAGCAGCTTTAAGGGGGGAATAAGTAGATTGAGCATGGAGGGCTACACCTTC
cdr3_aa: CASSFKGGISRLSMEGYTF

v_call: TRBV7-9
d_call: -
clone_size: -
j_call: TRBJ1-6
cdr3_nt: TGTGCCAGCACCGGCCGGGACCTGGGTTCACCCCTCCACTTT
cdr3_aa: CASTGRDLGSPLHF

v_call: TRBV19
d_call: -
clone_size: once
j_call: TRBJ2-6
cdr3_nt: TGTGCCGGAGGAGGGGCCAACGTCCTGACTTTC
cdr3_aa: CAGGGANVLTF

v_call: TRBV29-1
d_call: -
clone_size: -
j_call: TRBJ2-4
cdr3_nt: TGCAGCGTTGAAGTTCTTCGGGGGCCGGGAATGAGGAACATTCAGTACTTC
cdr3_aa: CSVEVLRGPGMRNIQYF

v_call: TRBV15
d_call: TRBD2
clone_size: -
j_call: TRBJ2-5
cdr3_nt: TGTGCCACCAGCAGAGGGCTAGCGGGTCAAGAGACCCAGTACTTC
cdr3_aa: CATSRGLAGQETQYF

v_call: TRBV10-3
d_call: -
clone_size: -
j_call: TRBJ2-1
cdr3_nt: TGTGCCATCAGCCCAGATACAGGTACGCGGGAGCAGTTCTTC
cdr3_aa: CAISPDTGTREQFF

v_call: TRBV19
d_call: -
clone_size: once
j_call: TRBJ1-5
cdr3_nt: TGTGCCAGTAGTATAGATGGTTCTAGCAATCAGCCCCAGCATTTT
cdr3_aa: CASSIDGSSNQPQHF

v_call: TRBV5-1
d_call: TRBD2
clone_size: -
j_call: TRBJ2-1
cdr3_nt: TGCGCCAGCAGCTTGGCGACTAGCGGGGGGAGCAATGAGCAGTTCTTC
cdr3_aa: CASSLATSGGSNEQFF

v_call: TRBV19
d_call: -
clone_size: many
j_call: TRBJ1-5
cdr3_nt: TGTGCCAGTAGTTCCGGGGTTGGGCAGCCCCAGCATTTT
cdr3_aa: CASSSGVGQPQHF

v_call: TRBV19
d_call: TRBD1
clone_size: -
j_call: TRBJ2-4
cdr3_nt: TGTGCCAGTAGATACAGACAGGGAGCCAAAAACATTCAGTACTTC
cdr3_aa: CASRYRQGAKNIQYF

v_call: TRBV5-1
d_call: -
clone_size: -
j_call: TRBJ1-3
cdr3_nt: TGCGCCAGCAGCTTGGCAGCTATACGCGGGGCTGGAAACACCATATATTTT
cdr3_aa: CASSLAAIRGAGNTIYF

v_call: TRBV6-4
d_call: -
clone_size: -
j_call: TRBJ1-1
cdr3_nt: TGTGCCAGCAGCGAACAGGGTTTCGGAACTGAAGCTTTCTTT
cdr3_aa: CASSEQGFGTEAFF

v_call: TRBV7-9
d_call: TRBD1
clone_size: -
j_call: TRBJ1-2
cdr3_nt: TGTGCCAGCAGCCCTCGACAGGGCTTGTATGGCTACACCTTC
cdr3_aa: CASSPRQGLYGYTF

v_call: TRBV5-6
d_call: -
clone_size: few
j_call: TRBJ2-1
cdr3_nt: TGTGCCAGCAGCTCGTACAATGAGCAGTTCTTC
cdr3_aa: CASSSYNEQFF

v_call: TRBV5-1
d_call: -
clone_size: -
j_call: TRBJ2-1
cdr3_nt: TGCGCCAGCAGCGTTCAGTCGGTGGTATTAAACAATGAGCAGTTCTTC
cdr3_aa: CASSVQSVVLNNEQFF

v_call: TRBV9
d_call: -
clone_size: -
j_call: TRBJ2-7
cdr3_nt: TGTGCCAGCAGCGTAGATCAAGGGACCTACGAGCAGTACTTC
cdr3_aa: CASSVDQGTYEQYF

v_call: TRBV18
d_call: -
clone_size: -
j_call: TRBJ2-3
cdr3_nt: TGTGCCAGCTCACCGGGACTTCGCGTCGCCGATACGCAGTATTTT
cdr3_aa: CASSPGLRVADTQYF

v_call: TRBV19
d_call: -
clone_size: once
j_call: TRBJ1-1
cdr3_nt: TGTGCCAGTAGTATTCGCTTCACGAACACTGAAGCTTTCTTT
cdr3_aa: CASSIRFTNTEAFF

v_call: TRBV2
d_call: -
clone_size: -
j_call: TRBJ1-5
cdr3_nt: TGTGCCAGCAGCACGGGGACTTATAGCAATCAGCCCCAGCATTTT
cdr3_aa: CASSTGTYSNQPQHF

v_call: TRBV6-6
d_call: TRBD1
clone_size: -
j_call: TRBJ2-7
cdr3_nt: TGTGCCAGCAGTACTCAGACAGGGTCCGAGCAGTACTTC
cdr3_aa: CASSTQTGSEQYF

v_call: TRBV4-2
d_call: TRBD2
clone_size: -
j_call: TRBJ2-2
cdr3_nt: TGTGCCAGCAGCCAAGAGGGGACTAGCGGGGGGAACACCGGGGAGCTGTTTTTT
cdr3_aa: CASSQEGTSGGNTGELFF